These T cell receptor beta chains were read from a single sample in a study of early stage breast cancer tumors. Profiling relied on immunoSEQ multiplex PCR, and the TCRdb table lists in-frame clones only, not all of them. The sample has 70,000 or so clones, approximately 80% seen once. The sequenced sample consisted of blood. The receptors here all came from a person between 35 and 49 years old with breast cancer. Both conserved end residues are trimmed from each CDR3. D genes are given only for firm matches. Where a row states a size, it is once, few, many or the class of an expanded clone; other rows omit it.

V gene | D gene | clone size | CDR3 length | CDR3 protein
TRBV5-5 | NA | few | 12 | ASSGHGANYGYT
TRBV7-8 | NA | NA | 11 | ASSSDQWYEQY
TRBV9 | TRBD2 | once | 13 | ASSVASGRGETQY
TRBV5-1 | NA | NA | 14 | ASSLARGAANYGYT
TRBV5-5 | NA | NA | 11 | ASSLAYSYEQY
TRBV7-6 | NA | NA | 13 | ASSPTGGGLTEAF
TRBV27 | NA | once | 13 | ASSLFGDGNTEAF
TRBV19 | NA | NA | 11 | ASTGLHQQPQH
TRBV30 | NA | few | 13 | AWRPGGKGNQPQH
TRBV27 | NA | NA | 11 | ASSVTSSYEQY
TRBV6-5 | NA | few | 13 | ASRNLLGFTDTQY
TRBV30 | NA | NA | 14 | AWEQMGSRAAYEQY
TRBV19 | TRBD2 | NA | 12 | ASSMTSANNEQF
TRBV7-2 | NA | once | 13 | ASSFLGANTGELF
TRBV5-1 | NA | few | 10 | ASSKDTGELF
TRBV4-1 | NA | NA | 11 | ASSQRAVGELF
TRBV29-1 | NA | once | 12 | SVEDRGSNTEAF
TRBV2 | NA | NA | 12 | ASMQGSGNQPQH
TRBV6-5 | TRBD2 | few | 13 | ASTLTGGARETQY
TRBV30 | NA | few | 11 | AWSVGGSYEQY
TRBV13 | NA | NA | 13 | ASSLGPGPGEKLF
TRBV28 | NA | NA | 11 | ASSPGPLYGYT
TRBV10-3 | NA | NA | 11 | AISDSSNQPQH
TRBV7-3 | NA | NA | 12 | ASRKMSGAGELF
TRBV5-1 | NA | NA | 12 | ASSLGGEGYEQY
TRBV28 | NA | NA | 15 | ASSPFDPAPGANVLT
TRBV4-1 | NA | NA | 17 | ASSPNLGDELPSYNEQF